The clone carrying this T cell receptor beta chain has a handful of counts. The antigen remains unidentified. These data originate in a study of CD8 T cells in ankylosing spondylitis. Overall study results and limits: Earlier work had already found some motif variants in reactive arthritis synovial fluid and blood. Matched ankylosing spondylitis synovial fluid reportedly showed significant enrichment of disease-linked clones. Characteristic, it appeared, of ankylosing spondylitis blood was a TCR beta motif of fewer than 10 highly homologous variants.

By quantitative 5'-RACE with molecular barcodes, the TCR beta libraries were made. TCRdb passed the 5' RACE reads through MiXCR, listing each CDR3 protein once. The sample lists a few hundred thousand distinct CDR3 sequences, about 12% occurring once. Germline CDR1 reads KGHDR; CDR2 reads SFDVKD. CDR3 length: 18 residues. The V segment lost 5 bases and the J segment 5 bases; nucleotides outside the gene matches: 12. The rearrangement uses TRBV24-1 and TRBJ2-1, with TRBD2 matching over 12 bases. This receptor was taken from a male donor with ankylosing spondylitis. The sequenced sample was blood, either unsorted or a sorted T cell fraction (not recorded which). CDR3 residues: CATSGGLAGGPGDNEQFF. CDR3 DNA sequence: TGTGCCACCAGTGGAGGCCTAGCGGGAGGGCCGGGGGACAATGAGCAGTTCTTC.